Listed here is a single TCR beta chain. Its matching antigen is unknown. The CDR3 length is 14 residues. Germline-derived CDR1 and CDR2 are SGHRS and YFSETQ. V was pared by 3 bases and J by 3 bases, with 3 bases of the junction left unmatched. The sample belongs to a study of glioma-infiltrating T cells after dendritic cell vaccination. Repertoires were generated with immunoSEQ multiplex PCR, while TCRdb's copy carries only in-frame clones and drops some. The sample gives just under 100,000 clones, about 85% of which show up once; 5.4% is in the top ten. Time point: after dendritic cell vaccination, including at tumor progression/relapse. The study's findings and limits: No direct clonality-survival link was found; a diverse polyclonal response may matter.

The chain combines TRBV5-1 with TRBJ1-3, with 7 bases fitting TRBD1. This specimen was blood, taken after dendritic cell vaccination. The TCR was taken from a human donor with glioblastoma. CDR3 in DNA: TGCGCCAGCAGCTCAACAGGGGATGGAAACACCATATATTTT. It codes for CASSSTGDGNTIYF.